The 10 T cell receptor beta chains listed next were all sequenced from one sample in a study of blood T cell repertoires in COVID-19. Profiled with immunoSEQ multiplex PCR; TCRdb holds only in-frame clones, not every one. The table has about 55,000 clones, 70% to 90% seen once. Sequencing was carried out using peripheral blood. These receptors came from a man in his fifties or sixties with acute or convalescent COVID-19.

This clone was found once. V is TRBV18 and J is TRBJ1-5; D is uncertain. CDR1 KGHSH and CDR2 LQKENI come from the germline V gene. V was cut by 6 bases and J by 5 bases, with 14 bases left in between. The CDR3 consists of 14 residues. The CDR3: CASSPAGDYQPQHF. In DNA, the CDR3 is TGTGCCAGCTCGCCGGCCGGAGACTATCAGCCCCAGCATTTT.

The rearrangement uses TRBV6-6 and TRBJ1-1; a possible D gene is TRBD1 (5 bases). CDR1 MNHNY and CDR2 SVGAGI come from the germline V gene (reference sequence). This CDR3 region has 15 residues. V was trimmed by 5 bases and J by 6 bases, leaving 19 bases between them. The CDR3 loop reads CASSDSSGGSPEAFF. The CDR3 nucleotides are TGTGCCAGCAGTGATTCCTCGGGGGGGAGTCCTGAAGCTTTCTTT.

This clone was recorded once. This CDR3 is CASSLEVGVLGANYGYTF. CDR3 DNA: TGTGCCAGCAGCTTAGAGGTTGGGGTTTTGGGAGCTAACTATGGCTACACCTTC. The rearrangement links TRBV7-9 to TRBJ1-2; unclear D gene. Germline V lookup: CDR1 SEHNR, CDR2 FQNEAQ (reference sequence). V lost 1 base to trimming and J lost 0 bases, with 18 bases between them. This CDR3 has 18 residues.

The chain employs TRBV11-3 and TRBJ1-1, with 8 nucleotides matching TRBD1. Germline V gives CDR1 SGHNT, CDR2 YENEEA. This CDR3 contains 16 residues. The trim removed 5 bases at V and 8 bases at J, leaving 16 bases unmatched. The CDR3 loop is CASSPRDKWTGPEAFF. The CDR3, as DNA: TGTGCCAGCAGCCCCCGCGACAAGTGGACAGGGCCCGAAGCTTTCTTT.

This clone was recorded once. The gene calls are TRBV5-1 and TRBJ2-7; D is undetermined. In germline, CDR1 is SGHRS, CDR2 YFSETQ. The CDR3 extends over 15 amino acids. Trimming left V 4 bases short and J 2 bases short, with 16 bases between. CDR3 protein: CASSLESVATYEQYF. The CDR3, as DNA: TGCGCCAGCAGCCTCGAGAGCGTGGCAACCTACGAGCAGTACTTC.

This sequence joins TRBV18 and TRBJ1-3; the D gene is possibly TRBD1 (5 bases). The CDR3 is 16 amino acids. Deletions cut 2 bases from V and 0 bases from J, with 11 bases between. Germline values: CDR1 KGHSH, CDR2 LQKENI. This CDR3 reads CASSPGDRYSGNTIYF. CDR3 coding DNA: TGTGCCAGCTCACCAGGAGACAGATACTCTGGAAACACCATATATTTT.

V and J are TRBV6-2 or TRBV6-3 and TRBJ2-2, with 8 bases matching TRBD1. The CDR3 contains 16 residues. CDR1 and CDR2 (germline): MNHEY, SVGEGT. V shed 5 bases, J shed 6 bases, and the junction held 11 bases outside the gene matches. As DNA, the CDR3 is TGTGCCAGCAGTCCCCAGAGGGCAGGGGGCCCCGGGGAGCTGTTTTTT. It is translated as CASSPQRAGGPGELFF.

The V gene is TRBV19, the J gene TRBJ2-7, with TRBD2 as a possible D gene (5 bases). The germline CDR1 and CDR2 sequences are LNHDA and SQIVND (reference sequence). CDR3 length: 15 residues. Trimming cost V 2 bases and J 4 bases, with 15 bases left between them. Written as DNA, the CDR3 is TGTGCCAGTAGTATAAAGAGGGAGAATGGTTACGAGCAGTACTTC. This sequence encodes CASSIKRENGYEQYF.

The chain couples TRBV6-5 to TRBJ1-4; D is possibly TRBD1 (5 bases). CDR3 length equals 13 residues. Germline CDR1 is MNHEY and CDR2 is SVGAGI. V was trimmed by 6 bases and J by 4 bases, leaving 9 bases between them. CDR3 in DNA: TGTGCCAGCAGCCCAGGGCATAATGAAAAACTGTTTTTT. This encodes CASSPGHNEKLFF.

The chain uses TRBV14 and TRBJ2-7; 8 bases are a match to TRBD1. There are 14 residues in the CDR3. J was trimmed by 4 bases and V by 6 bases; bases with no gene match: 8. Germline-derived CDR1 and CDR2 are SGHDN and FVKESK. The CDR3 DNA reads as TGTGCCAGCAGTAGGAACAGGGGGTTTTACGAGCAGTACTTC. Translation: CASSRNRGFYEQYF.